A single T cell receptor beta chain is shown here with its context. Its antigen remains unidentified. The sample holds no much larger clone one base away, and base qualities are not on file. The sample comes from a study of cytomegalovirus exposure and HLA in healthy donors (dated by TCRdb to 2015 to 2018). Background on the whole study: According to an earlier analysis of several hundred of the donors, some 180 million T cells yielded 100 million or so unique TCR beta sequences and around 280 Gb of sequence data. An early release that covered some 640 HLA-typed donors contained approximately 300 gigabases of sequencing data and around 80 million unique TCR sequences. The genetic ancestry cluster associated with self-reported Caucasian donors included around 76% of the 398 genotyped donors. The aim of the study was to test whether cataloging public T cell receptors could identify signatures of past pathogen exposure. The study profiled the T cell repertoires of fewer than 850 subjects by immunosequencing and related them to cytomegalovirus serostatus. A separate validation cohort of roughly 130 different subjects was used in addition to the 666-subject first cohort. To predict cytomegalovirus infection status, the study combined high-throughput TCR immunosequencing, statistical association of individual TCRs with disease status, and machine learning. A later analysis re-analyzed previously published TCR beta repertoires from approximately 670 donors and added high-resolution HLA genotyping to study TCR occurrence patterns. Rather than drawing on any new phenotypic data, the later analysis identified candidate immune exposures from TCR beta sequences and the way those sequences occurred across donors. To decide whether each TCR beta V gene segment behaved as functional or pseudogenic, an earlier analysis of over 500 of the donors relied on high-throughput TCR beta sequencing. Donor age, sex, ethnicity and CMV serostatus were compiled alongside the repertoire data. Genome-wide SNP genotypes for about 65% of the 666 donors were used in a later genetic analysis, which treated that subset as a discovery cohort. Every repertoire in the discovery cohort had been generated on one and the same sequencing platform. Both class I and class II loci were covered by HLA typing, at four-digit resolution. The number of typed donors differed by locus: about 620-640 for A, B, C, DRB1 and DQB1; 500 to 550 for DQA1; some 610 for DPA1; and around 490 for DPB1. Roughly 5 DR-DQ haplotypes were handled as single units for association and clustering because linkage in the cohort was strong. Among 398 genotyped donors of the cohort, an average of approximately 230,000 unique TCR beta nucleotide sequences were sequenced per donor, about a sixth of them non-productive.

In total, more than 500 healthy bone marrow donors made up the cohort. At the time of sampling, all cohort members were nominally healthy, though unrecorded immune exposures were likely present. The donor was CMV seronegative and belonged to the group of over 300 seronegative cohort members. A peripheral blood sample was collected from each donor, and TCR beta sequencing was performed on peripheral blood mononuclear cells. Genomic DNA extraction from the blood cell samples was performed with the Qiagen DNeasy Blood Extraction Kit. Library creation used the immunoSEQ multiplex PCR assay. For the multiplex PCR, a mixture combining 60 forward primers for TCR Vbeta segments and 13 reverse primers for TCR Jbeta segments was used. The CDR3 region of rearranged TCR beta genes was amplified from genomic DNA by a multiplex PCR assay. The Illumina HiSeq System was used to sequence the amplified TCR beta libraries as 87-base-pair reads. On the authors' methods: In a later analysis, tens of millions of unique TCR beta chains were counted across the roughly 610 repertoires, and approximately 11 million of these chains were shared by at least two donors. A nearest-neighbor algorithm error-corrected the raw reads and collapsed the reads into unique sequences, merging closely related sequences to remove PCR and sequencing errors. CDR3 sequences were aligned to IMGT reference sequences to assign V, D and J gene segments. For a sequence to be retained, a match of at least six nucleotides to both a V gene segment and a J gene segment was required. A rearrangement was called productive if the CDR3 had no stop codons and remained in frame with V and J, and every other rearrangement was called non-productive. Following IMGT convention, CDR3 was defined as the stretch from the second conserved V-encoded cysteine to the conserved J-encoded phenylalanine. The earlier analysis of approximately 500 of the donors excluded sequences that lacked an unambiguous match to a single V gene segment. An earlier analysis of 550 to 650 of the donors classified V segments as functional when productive rearrangements were above 56.7% and as segregating when the standard deviation between donors was above 5%. A statistical classification framework was built for diagnosing cytomegalovirus status from the catalog of TCR beta chain sequences. V and J gene assignment, in a later analysis, came from comparing TCR nucleotide sequences with IMGT/GENE-DB human TR gene sequences. The TCRdist pipeline was used in a later analysis to assign CDR3 sequences and most-parsimonious VDJ recombination scenarios. In a later analysis, every TCR beta chain was defined by the combination of its CDR3 amino acid sequence and its V-gene family, and reads without a unique V-gene family were dropped. As a way to deal with suspected cross-contamination and a sequencing artifact, a later analysis dropped 640 or so nucleotide sequences that were highly shared and had low generation probability. In a later analysis, a clonal expansion index for each public chain was calculated from normalized within-repertoire ranks of inferred template counts. In a later analysis, generation probabilities were computed with a VDJ recombination model fitted to out-of-frame rearrangements, and the resulting probabilities were checked against IGoR. A later analysis scored TCR-TCR, TCR-HLA and TCR-CMV co-occurrence with hypergeometric tests, applying a repertoire-size bias correction to TCR pairs. A later analysis estimated false discovery rates by permuting HLA or CMV assignments 20 times. In a later analysis, co-occurring TCRs were grouped using DBSCAN, with TCRdist sequence similarity added in when clustering inside HLA-allele-positive subsets. For co-occurrence clustering, repertoires with fewer than 30,000 or more than 120,000 public chains were excluded, along with several repertoires with anomalous nucleotide sharing. Here the immuneACCESS table is served through TCRdb, limited to in-frame sequences with V and J called. Missing clones are a known gap in these copies; in checked studies unresolved V genes cover under half, and the rest lacks a known reason. V and J calls and clone size follow that table, whereas D and trimming were derived from the DNA. In this sample the table shows nearly 110,000 clones, over 70% of which occur a single time. The ten largest clonotypes hold 2.5% to 3.5% of the sample.

Points the paper makes about the study in general: HLA typing was unavailable for some donors at each locus, so association tests used only the typed subset. The earlier analysis of 450 to 700 of the donors excluded some 15 rarely observed V segments, including chromosome 9 orphons, because counts were too low. A later analysis found that most CMV-associated TCR beta chains appeared HLA-restricted, with HLA associations seemingly driven largely by CMV exposure. A further reported finding was that TCR beta sequences accurately predicted the HLA-A and HLA-B alleles for most subjects in the first cohort. Assigning TCR associations to individual alleles was difficult when HLA alleles, especially DR and DQ, strongly co-occurred. The classifier was reported to diagnose cytomegalovirus status with high specificity and sensitivity in both the original and validation cohorts. In an earlier analysis of about 600 of the donors, most TCR beta V segments appeared in productive rearrangements about 90% or about 30% of the time, broadly matching IMGT annotations. In the study, about 150 TCR beta chains were listed as associated with cytomegalovirus. Correlated functional status among segregating V segments might be attributable to linkage disequilibrium, but an unknown experimental factor could not be ruled out. In a later analysis, HLA-associated TCR beta chains showed more clonal expansion and lower generation probabilities than non-associated chains that were equally common. A later analysis reported that several top co-occurrence clusters appeared linked to parvovirus B19, influenza, CMV and Epstein-Barr virus. In a later analysis, TCR association rates were found to vary across HLA loci, with the most associated TCRs seen for DRB1 alleles and the fewest for HLA-C alleles. A cluster of highly shared sequence variants was judged likely to be a technical artifact of the sequencing pipeline. The presence/absence analyses assumed that sequencing depth was roughly uniform across donors, and that assumption may not be true. The authors suggested that the approach could potentially be extended to other disease states and immunological phenotypes. This cohort had only TCR beta chains sequenced, and the lack of alpha or paired-chain data limited which features could be detected. Across donors, most TCR sequences were observed very rarely, whereas some public TCRs were present in many individuals. CMV serostatus was the only immune exposure information available for the cohort. Specific HLA alleles were associated with 15,000 to 20,000 TCR beta sequences at a false discovery rate of 0.05 in a later analysis. An association between a missense DCLRE1C variant and V-gene and J-gene trimming of TCR beta chains was found in a later genetic analysis and replicated in an independent cohort. In a later genetic analysis, fewer N-insertions in productive TCRs were reported among donors in an Asian-associated ancestry cluster than the roughly 670-donor mean. Three of the identified cytomegalovirus-associated TCR beta chains were confirmed in vitro to be specific for cytomegalovirus antigens.

This clonotype originated in a female donor in good health and CMV-seronegative. The sequenced sample was PBMCs.

The CDR3 reads as follows: CSVKGLAGSNEQFF. The DNA sequence follows: TGCAGCGTTAAAGGACTAGCGGGATCGAATGAGCAGTTCTTC. The chain links TRBV29-1 with TRBJ2-1; 12 of the junction bases match TRBD2. Reading the germline V gene gives CDR1 SQVTM and CDR2 ANQGSEA. The CDR3 goes from the cysteine to the phenylalanine over 14 residues. The kept DNA is CDR3 alone, 42 bases in frame from the first base. V and J are trimmed by 5 bases and 7 bases, and the gene matches miss 6 bases of the junction.